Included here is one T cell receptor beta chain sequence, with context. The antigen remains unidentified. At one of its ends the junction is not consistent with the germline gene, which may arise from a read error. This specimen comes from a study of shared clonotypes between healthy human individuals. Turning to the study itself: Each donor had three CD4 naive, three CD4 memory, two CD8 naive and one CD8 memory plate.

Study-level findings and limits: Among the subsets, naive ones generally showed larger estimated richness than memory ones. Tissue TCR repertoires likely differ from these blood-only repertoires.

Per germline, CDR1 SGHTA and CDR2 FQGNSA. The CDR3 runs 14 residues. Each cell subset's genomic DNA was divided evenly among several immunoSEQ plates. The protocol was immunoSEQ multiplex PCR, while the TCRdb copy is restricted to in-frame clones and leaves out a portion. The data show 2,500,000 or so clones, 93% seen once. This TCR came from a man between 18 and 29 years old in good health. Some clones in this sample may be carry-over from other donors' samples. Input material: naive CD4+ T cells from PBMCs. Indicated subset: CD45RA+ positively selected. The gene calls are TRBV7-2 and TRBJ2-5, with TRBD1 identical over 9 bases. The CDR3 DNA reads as TGTGCCAGCAGCTTAAGACAGGGGGTAGAGATCGAGAACTTC. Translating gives CASSLRQGVEIENF.